A single sample is the source of the 30 T cell receptor beta chains below, sequenced in a study of T cell responses to AZD1222 COVID-19 vaccine. The data were produced by immunoSEQ multiplex PCR, yet TCRdb's version contains in-frame clones alone and is incomplete. Counted here are around 140,000 clones, 90% to 95% occurring once; the ten biggest clones make up around 5.4%. Sample: peripheral blood, taken on day 0 of AZD1222 vaccination. Source of these receptors: an adult in good health.

The chain combines TRBV7-6 with TRBJ2-2, with D possibly matching TRBD1 (6 bases). Per germline, CDR1 SGHVS and CDR2 FNYEAQ. The CDR3 runs to 15 residues. V was clipped by 4 bases and J by 6 bases, with 15 bases between them. CDR3 nucleotide sequence: TGTGCCAGCAGCTCGGACAGCCAAATCGCCGGGGAGCTGTTTTTT. Encoded protein: CASSSDSQIAGELFF.

The V gene is TRBV5-1, the J gene TRBJ2-1; 12 bases align to TRBD1. CDR1 and CDR2 from the germline V gene are SGHRS and YFSETQ. The V gene end was trimmed by 4 bases and the J gene end by 9 bases; junction bases not matched to a gene: 11. This CDR3 region has 16 residues. The CDR3 DNA reads TGCGCCAGCAGCCCGGGAGGGACAGGGGGCACAAGTGAGCAGTTCTTC. Amino acid sequence: CASSPGGTGGTSEQFF.

The chain joins TRBV7-3 to TRBJ2-1; 9 bases align to TRBD2. Looked up from germline, CDR1 is SGHTA and CDR2 is FQGTGA. CDR3 length equals 22 residues. J was trimmed by 2 bases and V by 5 bases; bases with no gene match: 25. The CDR3 nucleotides are TGTGCCAGCAGCCACACTCCCTGGGGACCTAGCGGGACCACGAGGACCTACAATGAGCAGTTCTTC. Protein product: CASSHTPWGPSGTTRTYNEQFF.

J is TRBJ2-1 and V is TRBV2; a weak D match, TRBD1 (6 bases). Germline V lookup: CDR1 SNHLY, CDR2 FYNNEI. This CDR3 is 15 amino acids long. V was clipped by 6 bases and J by 8 bases, with 20 bases between them. CDR3 in amino acids: CASRPLGWGRYEQFF. DNA of the CDR3: TGTGCCAGCAGGCCGCTGGGGTGGGGGCGATATGAGCAGTTCTTC.

The rearrangement joins TRBV6-5 to TRBJ2-3; no firm D call. V lost 5 bases to trimming and J lost 4 bases, with 13 bases between them. Germline lookup yields CDR1 MNHEY and CDR2 SVGAGI. This CDR3 has 14 amino acids. As DNA, the CDR3 is TGTGCCAGCAGTCCGCGCCCGGCGGCAGATACGCAGTATTTT. It codes for CASSPRPAADTQYF.

The genes are TRBV25-1 and TRBJ2-6; 7 bases align to TRBD1. J gave up 1 base and V 10 bases, and 4 bases lay outside the gene matches. Germline V gives CDR1 MGHDK, CDR2 SYGVNS. CDR3 length equals 14 residues. As DNA, the CDR3 is TGTGCCACGGCAGGGGGATCTGGGGCCAACGTCCTGACTTTC. Translated: CATAGGSGANVLTF.

The J gene is TRBJ1-2, the V gene TRBV9; D is unclear. CDR3 size: 14 residues. Germline V gene lookup returns CDR1 SGDLS and CDR2 YYNGEE. With 2 bases removed from V and 2 bases from J, the gap between germline ends came to 10 bases. The CDR3 nucleotides read TGTGCCAGCAGCGTGACGACGGTAAACTATGGCTACACCTTC. This codes for CASSVTTVNYGYTF.

V usage is TRBV11-2 and J usage is TRBJ1-3, with unresolved D. The CDR3 is made up of 14 amino acids. Trimming removed 2 bases at V and 3 bases at J, with 8 bases between. Germline V lookup: CDR1 SGHAT, CDR2 FQNNGV. CDR3 in amino acids: CASSLSSLGNTIYF. The CDR3 DNA reads TGTGCCAGCAGCTTAAGTTCCCTTGGAAACACCATATATTTT.

The chain carries TRBV29-1 and TRBJ2-7; possibly TRBD1 or TRBD2 for D (5 bases each). This CDR3 is built from 13 residues. V was cut by 6 bases and J by 3 bases, with 15 bases left in between. Per germline, CDR1 SQVTM and CDR2 ANQGSEA. The CDR3 sequence: CSVPGRKVYEQYF. The CDR3 DNA reads as TGCAGCGTGCCGGGACGGAAGGTCTACGAGCAGTACTTC.

This chain connects TRBV28 to TRBJ2-5; tentatively, D is TRBD1 or TRBD2 (5 bases each). The germline CDR1 and CDR2 sequences are MDHEN and SYDVKM. The length of the CDR3 is 14 residues. The V end was cut by 5 bases, the J end by 5 bases, with 15 bases between. The CDR3 here is CASSPQGPAETQYF. The CDR3, as DNA: TGTGCCAGCAGTCCCCAGGGACCAGCGGAGACCCAGTACTTC.

The chain uses TRBV7-2 and TRBJ2-5; D not certain. The V end was cut by 1 base, the J end by 1 base, with 10 bases between. The CDR3 runs 15 residues. CDR1 and CDR2 from the germline V gene are SGHTA and FQGNSA. The chain's CDR3 is CASSLVALLQETQYF. CDR3 nucleotides: TGTGCCAGCAGCTTAGTCGCCCTGCTCCAAGAGACCCAGTACTTC.

The rearrangement links TRBV5-4 to TRBJ2-7; TRBD1 matches 8 bases. V was pared by 0 bases and J by 7 bases, with 3 bases of the junction left unmatched. There are 13 residues in the CDR3. Germline loops: CDR1 SGHNT, CDR2 YYREEE (reference sequence). The CDR3 loop reads CASSLEQGVEQYF. The CDR3 DNA is TGTGCCAGCAGCTTGGAACAGGGGGTAGAGCAGTACTTC.

The V call is TRBV11-3, the J call TRBJ2-1; D uncertain. The CDR3 contains 14 residues. V was trimmed by 5 bases and J by 5 bases, leaving 13 bases between them. Germline lookup yields CDR1 SGHNT and CDR2 YENEEA. For the CDR3, the DNA is TGTGCCAGCAGCCCCGGGCCCGAAAACAATGAGCAGTTCTTC. Translating it yields CASSPGPENNEQFF.

The J gene is TRBJ2-7, the V gene TRBV6-5; 8 positions match TRBD1. This CDR3 is 15 amino acids long. V lost 2 bases, J lost 6 bases, and 9 bases stayed unmatched. Germline values: CDR1 MNHEY, CDR2 SVGAGI. Here the CDR3 reads CASSYLTTGVGEQYF. As DNA, the CDR3 is TGTGCCAGCAGTTACCTGACGACAGGGGTTGGCGAGCAGTACTTC.

V usage is TRBV7-9 and J usage is TRBJ2-1, with TRBD2 matching over 7 bases. V shed 11 bases and J 5 bases; nucleotides not matched to a gene: 12. The CDR3 has 14 residues. CDR1 is SEHNR, CDR2 FQNEAQ, per germline (reference sequence). The CDR3 DNA is TGTGCCCTGAGTGCGGGAGCCGCACACAATGAGCAGTTCTTC. Its protein is CALSAGAAHNEQFF.

The chain recombines TRBV11-2 with TRBJ2-5; TRBD2 aligns across 8 bases. The V segment lost 1 base and the J segment 6 bases; nucleotides outside the gene matches: 1. The germline gives CDR1 SGHAT, CDR2 FQNNGV. The CDR3 runs 13 residues. CDR3 sequence (DNA): TGTGCCAGCAGCTTAGCGGGAGGGAAGACCCAGTACTTC. It encodes CASSLAGGKTQYF. Full variable domain (missing parts from reference TRBV11-2 and TRBJ2-5): EAGVAQSPRYKIIEKRQSVAFWCNPISGHATLYWYQQILGQGPKLLIQFQNNGVVDDSQLPKDRFSAERLKGVDSTLKIQPAKLEDSAVYLCASSLAGGKTQYFGPGTRLLVL.

This clone appeared once. The V call is TRBV5-1, the J call TRBJ1-4, with D perhaps matching TRBD1 (6 bases). Germline V gene data show CDR1 as SGHRS and CDR2 as YFSETQ. Trimming left V 5 bases short and J 8 bases short, with 19 bases between. The CDR3 has 15 amino acids. This CDR3 reads CASSPETGIGEKLFF. The CDR3 DNA follows: TGCGCCAGCAGTCCAGAGACAGGAATTGGCGAAAAACTGTTTTTT.

This clone was counted once. V and J are TRBV19 and TRBJ2-7; the D call may be TRBD1 or TRBD2 (5 bases each). CDR3 length equals 14 residues. V lost 3 bases to trimming and J lost 0 bases, with 9 bases between them. Germline lookup yields CDR1 LNHDA and CDR2 SQIVND (reference sequence). The CDR3 DNA follows: TGTGCCAGTAGTATCTCGGGGCACTCCTACGAGCAGTACTTC. It specifies CASSISGHSYEQYF.

The chain uses TRBV5-1 and TRBJ2-7; D may be TRBD1 (5 bases). Trimming shortened V by 5 bases and J by 4 bases, and 19 bases separated the two germline ends. Germline CDR1 is SGHRS and CDR2 is YFSETQ. The CDR3 loop spans 15 amino acids. In DNA, the CDR3 is TGCGCCAGCAGGGCGGAATGGACACCTTCGTACGAGCAGTACTTC. Its protein product is CASRAEWTPSYEQYF.

The genes are TRBV19 and TRBJ1-2, with 10 bases matching TRBD1. This CDR3 spans 16 amino acids. Germline V gene data show CDR1 as LNHDA and CDR2 as SQIVND (reference sequence). V was clipped by 7 bases and J by 2 bases; unmatched bases: 10. CDR3 sequence reads: CASNDRGPRKNYGYTF. The CDR3 DNA sequence: TGTGCCAGTAACGACAGGGGGCCACGGAAGAACTATGGCTACACCTTC.

The gene calls are TRBV7-9 and TRBJ2-7; D remains unclear. V was pared by 5 bases and J by 0 bases, with 14 bases between. The germline gives CDR1 SEHNR, CDR2 FQNEAQ (reference sequence). CDR3 length equals 15 residues. In DNA form, the CDR3 reads TGTGCCAGCAGCCCGCTTGATTTCACCTCCTACGAGCAGTACTTC. Translating it yields CASSPLDFTSYEQYF.

The V gene is TRBV23-1, the J gene TRBJ1-1; D ambiguous. TRBV23-1 is classed as an ORF, of uncertain function. V shed 6 bases and J shed 3 bases, with 17 bases lying between them. This CDR3 spans 15 amino acids. The CDR3 protein is CASRIPTIIYTEAFF. CDR3 DNA: TGCGCCAGCAGGATACCTACGATTATTTACACTGAAGCTTTCTTT.

This clone was seen just once. The V call is TRBV9, the J call TRBJ2-5; 9 bases agree with TRBD2. Germline CDR1 is SGDLS and CDR2 is YYNGEE. This CDR3 comprises 16 residues. V dropped 3 bases and J dropped 4; count of bases not matched to a gene: 10. The CDR3 loop reads CASSEGGLAWGETQYF. In nucleotides, the CDR3 is TGTGCCAGCAGCGAGGGGGGACTAGCATGGGGAGAGACCCAGTACTTC.

This chain uses TRBV18 with TRBJ1-2; a weak D match, TRBD1 (5 bases). The V end lost 5 bases, the J end lost 4 bases, and 23 bases lay between the germline ends. Per germline, CDR1 KGHSH and CDR2 LQKENI. The CDR3 sequence is 17 residues long. The CDR3 DNA reads TGTGCCAGCTCAACCCCGCCGTTTGACGGGACCTTCTATGGCTACACCTTC. Its translation is CASSTPPFDGTFYGYTF.

This clone was observed a few times. J is TRBJ2-5 and V is TRBV3-1 (or the pseudogene TRBV3-2); 7 nucleotides agree with TRBD1. Germline V CDR1 and CDR2: LGHDT, YNNKEL (reference sequence). The CDR3 has 14 residues. Germline trimming cut 6 bases from V and 5 bases from J; bases unmatched to any gene: 9. The CDR3 DNA follows: TGTGCCAGCAGACAGGGGCCAGCGAGGGAGACCCAGTACTTC. Translated, it gives CASRQGPARETQYF.

On this clone itself: The identical CDR3 is also encoded by other nucleotide sequences in the sample. J is TRBJ2-2 and V is TRBV30; D unclear. Trimming took 5 bases from V and 1 from J, leaving 8 bases between them. The germline gives CDR1 GTSNPN, CDR2 SVGIG (reference sequence). The CDR3 is 13 residues long. The CDR3 DNA follows: TGTGCCTGGGGATGGGAGAACACCGGGGAGCTGTTTTTT. Translating it yields CAWGWENTGELFF. Drawing the rest from reference TRBV30 and TRBJ2-2, the complete variable domain is SQTIHQWPATLVQPVGSPLSLECTVEGTSNPNLYWYRQAAGRGLQLLFYSVGIGQISSEVPQNLSASRPQDRQFILSSKKLLLSDSGFYLCAWGWENTGELFFGEGSRLTVL.

The chain uses TRBV6-6 and TRBJ1-5; D unclear. CDR3 size: 12 residues. The V and J ends lost 7 bases and 5 bases respectively, with 9 bases between them. Per germline, CDR1 MNHNY and CDR2 SVGAGI (reference sequence). The CDR3 nucleotides are TGTGCCAGCAACAACAGAGATCAGCCCCAGCATTTT. Amino acids: CASNNRDQPQHF.

The count of this clone is one. The chain employs TRBV7-9 and TRBJ2-3; D is uncertain. This CDR3 has 12 residues. Trimming took off 3 bases at V and 6 bases at J, with 7 bases between the two ends. In germline, CDR1 is SEHNR, CDR2 FQNEAQ (reference sequence). The CDR3 DNA follows: TGTGCCAGCAGCTTGACGGTGGATACGCAGTATTTT. This codes for CASSLTVDTQYF.

The chain is built from TRBV2 and TRBJ2-7; possibly TRBD1 or TRBD2 for D (6 bases each). The CDR3 is 13 residues long. Germline-derived CDR1 and CDR2 are SNHLY and FYNNEI. V lost 7 bases, J lost 2 bases, and 12 bases lay in between. The CDR3 coding sequence is TGTGCCAGCAAGAGGAGGGGGACCTACGAGCAGTACTTC. It encodes CASKRRGTYEQYF. Using reference TRBV2 and TRBJ2-7 for the parts outside the CDR3, the full variable domain is EPEVTQTPSHQVTQMGQEVILRCVPISNHLYFYWYRQILGQKVEFLVSFYNNEISEKSEIFDDQFSVERPDGSNFTLKIRSTKLEDSAMYFCASKRRGTYEQYFGPGTRLTVT.

V usage is TRBV3-1 (or the pseudogene TRBV3-2) and J usage is TRBJ2-1; D perhaps matches TRBD2 (6 bases). The germline gives CDR1 LGHDT, CDR2 YNNKEL (reference sequence). V was shortened by 2 bases and J by 5 bases, with 10 bases between the two germline ends. The CDR3 has 14 amino acids. As DNA, the CDR3 is TGTGCCAGCAGCCAACTCACTAGCAACAATGAGCAGTTCTTC. Translated, it gives CASSQLTSNNEQFF.